This T cell receptor beta chain was captured by sequencing in a study of blood T cell repertoires in COVID-19. Across the whole study: T cells, B-cell-depleted T cells, or PBMCs supplied cDNA or gDNA.

The repertoire was sequenced with immunoSEQ multiplex PCR; TCRdb's copy has only in-frame clones and lacks some. Among more than 85,000 clones listed, about 87% were seen once. CDR3 length: 15 amino acids. Trimming pared 6 bases from V and 6 bases from J, leaving 19 bases between. Germline assignment: CDR1 SGHVT and CDR2 SQSDAQ. The rearrangement joins TRBV7-4 to TRBJ2-3; no reliable D call. The sample consisted of peripheral blood. This receptor was identified in a human donor with COVID-19, enrolled during active disease. The donor label of this sample is uncertain. CDR3 sequence reads: CASRQDSPTSDTQYF. In DNA, the CDR3 is TGTGCCAGCAGACAAGACTCCCCAACCTCCGATACGCAGTATTTT.